Below, 5 T cell receptor beta chains from the same sample are listed, as sequenced in a study of chemoradiotherapy in HPV16-positive cancers. Generated by immunoSEQ multiplex PCR, the TCRdb table keeps only in-frame clones and is missing some. This table holds some 30,000 clones, approximately 88% found once. Here the sequenced sample was blood, taken from a patient who underwent chemoradiotherapy. These receptors were collected from a human donor with HPV-associated anogenital cancer.

This clone has more than one count but fewer than ten. This chain connects TRBV19 to TRBJ2-2, with 9 bases that match TRBD2. The CDR3 runs 14 residues. Germline CDR1 and CDR2: LNHDA and SQIVND (reference sequence). The J segment lost 6 bases and the V segment lost 7 bases, leaving 6 bases of the junction unmatched. CDR3 DNA: TGTGCCAGTACCGGGACTAGCCTGCCCGGGGAGCTGTTTTTT. Translating it yields CASTGTSLPGELFF.

The chain combines TRBV2 with TRBJ1-2; weak D call: TRBD1 (5 bases). Germline loops: CDR1 SNHLY, CDR2 FYNNEI. V was shortened by 6 bases and J by 2 bases, with 10 bases between the two germline ends. This CDR3 has 13 residues. The DNA for the CDR3 is TGTGCCAGCAGCCAGGGCTGGAACTATGGCTACACCTTC. It translates to CASSQGWNYGYTF.

CDR3 loop: CASSSRGRTEAFF. CDR3 DNA: TGTGCCAGCAGCAGCAGGGGGAGAACTGAAGCTTTCTTT. The chain joins TRBV7-2 to TRBJ1-1; 7 nucleotides align to TRBD1. CDR1 is SGHTA and CDR2 is FQGNSA in the germline V gene. J lost 5 bases, V lost 5 bases, and 5 bases had no gene match. The CDR3 covers 13 residues. Drawing the rest from reference TRBV7-2 and TRBJ1-1, the complete variable domain is GAGVSQSPSNKVTEKGKDVELRCDPISGHTALYWYRQSLGQGLEFLIYFQGNSAPDKSGLPSDRFSAERTGGSVSTLTIQRTQQEDSAVYLCASSSRGRTEAFFGQGTRLTVV.

The chain joins TRBV5-1 to TRBJ2-1; D is unclear. The CDR3 consists of 15 residues. Trimming removed 1 base from V and 0 bases from J, with 8 bases in between. Germline V CDR1 and CDR2: SGHRS, YFSETQ. CDR3 bases: TGCGCCAGCAGCTTGTCGTCGAGCTCCTACAATGAGCAGTTCTTC. It specifies CASSLSSSSYNEQFF.

J is TRBJ1-1 and V is TRBV7-8; tentative D call: TRBD1 (6 bases). Germline V gene sequence: CDR1 SGHVS, CDR2 FQNEAQ. This CDR3 spans 18 amino acids. Trimming took 5 bases from V and 2 from J, leaving 24 bases between them. CDR3 sequence (DNA): TGTGCCAGCAGCGCCCAGCCACAGGGTAATCCGTTTAACACTGAAGCTTTCTTT. Protein sequence: CASSAQPQGNPFNTEAFF.